This TCR beta chain was captured in a study of shared clonotypes between healthy human individuals. Whole-study results and caveats: Naive CD4 clonotype sharing across a few donors was 4% to 5%.

The germline gives CDR1 MNHEY, CDR2 SMNVEV (reference sequence). There are 15 residues in the CDR3. V gave up 6 bases and J gave up 5 bases; unmatched junction bases: 11. As to this clone: Its antigen is unknown.

On sorted subsets, replicate PCRs used 200 to 250 ng DNA, or 25,000 to 35,000 T cell genomes. Generated by immunoSEQ multiplex PCR, the TCRdb table keeps only in-frame clones and is missing some. The data show some 500,000 clones, about 95% seen once. The investigators split CD4+ cells into a CD45RA+ naive subset and a CD45RA-negative memory subset. The TCR was taken from a woman aged 25 to 45 in good health. Sequences were obtained from naive CD4+ T cells sorted from blood. Subset noted: CD45RA+ positively selected. The chain joins TRBV27 to TRBJ2-5; 8 positions agree with TRBD1. In DNA form, the CDR3 reads TGTGCCAGCAGCGGGCAGGGGGCGAGTTTGGAGACCCAGTACTTC. Its protein product is CASSGQGASLETQYF.